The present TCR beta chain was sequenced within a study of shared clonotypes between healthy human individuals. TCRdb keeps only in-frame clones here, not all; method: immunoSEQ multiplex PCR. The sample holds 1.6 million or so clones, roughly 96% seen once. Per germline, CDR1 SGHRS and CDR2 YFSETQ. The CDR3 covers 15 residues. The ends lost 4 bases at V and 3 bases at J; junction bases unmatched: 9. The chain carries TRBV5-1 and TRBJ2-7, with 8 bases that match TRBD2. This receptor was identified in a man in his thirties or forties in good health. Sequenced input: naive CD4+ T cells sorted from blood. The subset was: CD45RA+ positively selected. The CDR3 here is CASSVTSARIYEQYF. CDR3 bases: TGCGCCAGCAGCGTGACTAGCGCCCGGATCTACGAGCAGTACTTC.